This record covers a single T cell receptor beta chain. The CDR3 covers 14 residues. Germline lookup yields CDR1 LGHNA and CDR2 YSLEER. Trimming took 1 base from V and 10 from J, leaving 11 bases between them. Authors' methods: How many nucleated cells were present was estimated from reference gene primer amplification. The method was immunoSEQ multiplex PCR; TCRdb's version includes in-frame clones alone and lacks a portion of them. The V and J calls and clone size come from that table; D and trimming were worked out from the DNA. The sample holds 95,000 to 150,000 clones; roughly 88% are singletons and the top ten take about 5.4%. This sample was taken from a study of blood T cell repertoires in COVID-19. Study summary: Donors in the United States, Italy and Spain gave samples during acute or convalescent COVID-19. Sample material is recorded as cDNA or gDNA derived from T cells, B-cell-depleted T cells, or PBMCs.

The sequenced sample consisted of peripheral blood. The chain couples TRBV4-3 to TRBJ1-6, with D unresolved. The TCR comes from a human donor in a cohort sampled during active COVID-19. This CDR3 is CASSQGFLRSPLHF. The CDR3 nucleotides read TGCGCCAGCAGCCAAGGTTTCCTTCGGTCACCCCTCCACTTT.